The count of the clone carrying this T cell receptor (beta chain) is one. Its antigen is currently unknown. The data were obtained in a study of cytomegalovirus exposure and HLA in healthy donors. The study's findings and limits: The study found most TCR sequences rare, yet found some public TCRs in many donors. The study listed approximately 160 cytomegalovirus-associated TCR beta chains.

From germline, CDR1 is GTSNPN and CDR2 SVGIG (reference sequence). J was trimmed by 5 bases and V by 3 bases; bases with no gene match: 5. There are 13 residues in the CDR3. PCR primers comprised 60 Vbeta and 13 Jbeta primers. The method was immunoSEQ multiplex PCR; TCRdb's version includes in-frame clones alone and lacks a portion of them. The repertoire has about 150,000 clones, around 80% of them found once; the top ten carry 9.5% to 15%. The sequenced sample consisted of PBMCs. The sequence came from a man aged 25 to 40 in good health and CMV-seropositive. The chain links TRBV30 to TRBJ2-5, with 8 bases aligning to TRBD2. The CDR3 loop reads CAWRQAGVETQYF. As DNA, the CDR3 is TGTGCCTGGAGGCAAGCGGGAGTGGAGACCCAGTACTTC.